This T cell receptor beta chain was recovered during a study of CD8+ T cells in alopecia areata. Reverse transcribed after extraction, RNA yielded cDNA as the sequencing template. TCRdb's copy holds only in-frame clones and misses some; the assay was immunoSEQ multiplex PCR. The sample carries about 110,000 clones, approximately 61% recorded once. CDR1 and CDR2 from the germline V gene are SGHTA and FQGTGA. The CDR3 loop spans 15 amino acids. V was trimmed by 0 bases and J by 3 bases, leaving 11 bases between them. Only a few counts were recorded for this clone. This sample includes further DNA sequences coding for the same CDR3.

Sequenced sample: NKG2D-low CD8+ T cells sorted from blood. The receptor was isolated from a human donor with alopecia areata. V usage is TRBV7-3 and J usage is TRBJ1-1; perhaps TRBD1 as D (5 bases). The chain's CDR3 is CASSLTSGGYTEAFF. The CDR3 DNA reads as TGTGCCAGCAGCTTAACGTCGGGGGGTTACACTGAAGCTTTCTTT.